The rows below give T cell receptor beta chains drawn from one sample of a study of blood T cell repertoires in COVID-19. Profiled with immunoSEQ multiplex PCR; TCRdb holds only in-frame clones, not every one. The sample shows 140,000 to 150,000 clones, 80% of them seen only once. The material sequenced was peripheral blood. The receptors originated from a man aged 65 to 85 who had recovered from COVID-19. CDR3s leave out the opening cysteine and the closing phenylalanine or tryptophan.

V gene: TRBV7-9
J gene: TRBJ2-7
CDR3 protein: ASSFTGQSYEQY

V gene: TRBV7-9
J gene: TRBJ2-7
CDR3 protein: ASSFTGGTYEQY

V gene: TRBV25-1
J gene: TRBJ2-1
CDR3 protein: ASSESGGSYNEQF

V gene: TRBV7-9
J gene: TRBJ1-3
CDR3 protein: ASSAGKNTIY

V gene: TRBV5-1
J gene: TRBJ1-4
CDR3 protein: ASSFEWALNEKLF

V gene: TRBV5-1
J gene: TRBJ1-2
CDR3 protein: ASSLASGGYYGYT

V gene: TRBV13
J gene: TRBJ2-3
CDR3 protein: ASSWRGTDTQY

V gene: TRBV5-4
J gene: TRBJ2-3
CDR3 protein: ASSSGTSLPDTQY

V gene: TRBV7-3
J gene: TRBJ2-1
CDR3 protein: ASSLSVREGLSEQF

V gene: TRBV30
J gene: TRBJ1-5
CDR3 protein: AWNSGRNQPQH

V gene: TRBV30
J gene: TRBJ2-7
CDR3 protein: APREQEQY

V gene: TRBV30
J gene: TRBJ1-3
CDR3 protein: AWKSGSYSGNTIY

V gene: TRBV2
J gene: TRBJ2-1
CDR3 protein: ASSAPLQGPEQF

V gene: TRBV10-3
J gene: TRBJ2-1
CDR3 protein: AIRQGGNPDEQF

V gene: TRBV5-1
J gene: TRBJ2-5
CDR3 protein: ASGERGDQETQY

V gene: TRBV6-5
J gene: TRBJ1-1
CDR3 protein: ASSTDRIRAF

V gene: TRBV4-2
J gene: TRBJ2-1
CDR3 protein: ASSQDRGILSYYNEQF